Listed here is a single T cell receptor (beta chain). The CDR3 covers 15 residues. From germline, CDR1 is SGHRS and CDR2 YFSETQ. Trimming took 4 bases from V and 1 from J; bases not matched to a gene: 6. Profiling relied on immunoSEQ multiplex PCR, and the TCRdb table lists in-frame clones only, not all of them. The table shows some 10,000 clones, with 89% occurring only once. This entry belongs to a study of tumor T cells in aggressive B-cell lymphoma. This receptor was identified in an adult with diffuse large B cell lymphoma. This chain connects TRBV5-1 to TRBJ1-2; TRBD1 matches at 8 bases. Sequences were obtained from tumor tissue. The CDR3 loop reads CASSAGTGLNYGYTF. The CDR3 DNA is TGCGCCAGCAGCGCCGGGACAGGCCTTAACTATGGCTACACCTTC.